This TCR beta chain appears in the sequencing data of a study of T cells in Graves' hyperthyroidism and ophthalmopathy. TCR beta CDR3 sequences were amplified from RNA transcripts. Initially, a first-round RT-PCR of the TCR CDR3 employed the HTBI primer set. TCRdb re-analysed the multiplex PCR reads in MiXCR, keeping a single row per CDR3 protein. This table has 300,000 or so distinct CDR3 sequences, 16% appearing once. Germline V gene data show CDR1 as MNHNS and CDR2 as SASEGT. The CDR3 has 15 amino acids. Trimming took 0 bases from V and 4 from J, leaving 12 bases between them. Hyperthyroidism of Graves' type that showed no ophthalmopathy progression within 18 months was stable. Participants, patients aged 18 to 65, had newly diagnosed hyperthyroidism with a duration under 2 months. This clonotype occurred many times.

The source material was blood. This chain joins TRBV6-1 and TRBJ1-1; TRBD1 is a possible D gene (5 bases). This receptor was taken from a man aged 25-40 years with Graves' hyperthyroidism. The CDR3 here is CASSEAGRGGTEAFF. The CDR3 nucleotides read TGTGCCAGCAGTGAAGCGGGGAGGGGCGGCACTGAAGCTTTCTTT.